A selection of T cell receptor beta chains follows, all from one sample in a study of T cell responses to AZD1222 COVID-19 vaccine. Only in-frame clones appear in the TCRdb table, and some are missing; sequencing was by immunoSEQ multiplex PCR. The table records 90,000 to 130,000 clones, around 89% of them present only once. Sequenced material: peripheral blood, taken on day 0 of AZD1222 vaccination. Every receptor here comes from an adult in good health. Both conserved end residues are part of each CDR3. The D gene is left open where the match is weak. Size is stated for part of the rows, as once, few or many counts, or as a class when the clone is expanded.

TRBV6-1	TRBJ1-5	TRBD1	-	TGTGCCAGCAGTGAAAGGACAGGGTATGATCAGCCCCAGCATTTT	CASSERTGYDQPQHF
TRBV11-1	TRBJ1-2	TRBD1	-	TGTGCCAGCAGCGCCACCCCGGGACAGGGGCGGTTTTTGGTCTTC	CASSATPGQGRFLVF
TRBV29-1	TRBJ1-5	-	-	TGCAGCGTTGAAGTGGCAGGGAATCAGCCCCAGCATTTT	CSVEVAGNQPQHF
TRBV6-4	TRBJ2-5	-	-	TGTGCCAGCAGTGCTAGCGATCAAGAGACCCAGTACTTC	CASSASDQETQYF
TRBV19	TRBJ1-2	-	-	TGTGCCAGTAGGTCATCGGGGGATAGCTATGGCTACACCTTC	CASRSSGDSYGYTF
TRBV2	TRBJ2-4	TRBD2	-	TGTGCCAGCAACTTAGCGGGTTCCCGTTTCTCTAACATTCAGTACTTC	CASNLAGSRFSNIQYF
TRBV18	TRBJ1-3	-	-	TGTGCCAGCTCACCATACCCCACAGGGAGCTCTGGAAACACCATATATTTT	CASSPYPTGSSGNTIYF
TRBV6-5	TRBJ2-7	-	once	TGTGCCAGCACCGACAGGGCAGGGGGGACCTACGAGCAGTACTTC	CASTDRAGGTYEQYF
TRBV5-8	TRBJ1-2	-	-	TGTGCCAGCAGCCGGACGTATGGCTACACCTTC	CASSRTYGYTF
TRBV19	TRBJ1-2	TRBD1	-	TGTGCCAGTAGTATAGCTGGACAGGGGGCTTATGGCTACACCTTC	CASSIAGQGAYGYTF
TRBV12-3/TRBV12-4	TRBJ1-2	TRBD1	few	TGTGCCAGCAGGACAGGGATCTATGGCTACACCTTC	CASRTGIYGYTF
TRBV19	TRBJ2-7	TRBD2	-	TGTGCCAGTAGTCCAACGGCGGGGGGGCGGTACGAGCAGTACTTC	CASSPTAGGRYEQYF
TRBV7-8	TRBJ1-1	TRBD1	few	TGTGCCAGCAGCTTAACCCCCGACAGGGGGAGGAGGAACACTGAAGCTTTCTTT	CASSLTPDRGRRNTEAFF
TRBV5-4	TRBJ1-3	TRBD1	-	TGTGCCAGCAGCTCCGACAGGGCTGGAAACACCATATATTTT	CASSSDRAGNTIYF
TRBV7-6	TRBJ1-5	-	-	TGTGCCAGCAGCTTAGAGGGACGGTATAGCAATCAGCCCCAGCATTTT	CASSLEGRYSNQPQHF
TRBV5-1	TRBJ2-1	TRBD2	-	TGCGCCAGCAGCCGCAAGGGAGGGGATGAGCAGTTCTTC	CASSRKGGDEQFF
TRBV3-1/TRBV3-2	TRBJ2-4	-	-	TGTGCCAGCAGGGCCCAGGGAACACAAAACATTCAGTACTTC	CASRAQGTQNIQYF
TRBV18	TRBJ2-1	-	-	TGTGCCAGCTCCACCAACGGGGCGCCGTTCGGTGAGCAGTTCTTC	CASSTNGAPFGEQFF
TRBV14	TRBJ2-7	-	-	TGTGCCAGCAGCGGGATCCTCTGGGAGCAGTACTTC	CASSGILWEQYF
TRBV30	TRBJ2-1	-	-	TGTGCCTGGAGTTTACAGATCAATGAGCAGTTCTTC	CAWSLQINEQFF
TRBV7-2	TRBJ1-6	-	-	TGTGCCAGCAGCTCCCCCAGGGACATCTCCTATAATTCACCCCTCCACTTT	CASSSPRDISYNSPLHF
TRBV19	TRBJ2-5	TRBD2	-	TGTGCCAGTGCGCAGGTTCGGGAGGGCCATGAGACCCAGTACTTC	CASAQVREGHETQYF
TRBV5-5	TRBJ1-2	-	-	TGTGCCAGCAGCTTGCCCCGGGGAGGGGATGGCTACACCTTC	CASSLPRGGDGYTF
TRBV19	TRBJ1-5	TRBD1	once	TGTGCCAGTAGCTATACCGGGACAGTCTATAGCAATCAGCCCCAGCATTTT	CASSYTGTVYSNQPQHF
TRBV19	TRBJ2-7	TRBD2	-	TGTGCCAGTAGTGCCCGACTAGCGGGGATCTACGAGCAGTACTTC	CASSARLAGIYEQYF
TRBV7-2	TRBJ2-7	-	-	TGTGCCAGCAGCTCCGGAGGAGGGGCCCAGTACGAGCAGTACTTC	CASSSGGGAQYEQYF
TRBV25-1	TRBJ1-1	-	-	TGTGCCAGCAGTGAACCGGGCTACCTGAACACTGAAGCTTTCTTT	CASSEPGYLNTEAFF
TRBV7-2	TRBJ1-1	-	-	TGTGCCAGCAGCTTAGCGGGGGGCGGGAACACTGAAGCTTTCTTT	CASSLAGGGNTEAFF
TRBV5-6	TRBJ2-2	TRBD2	-	TGTGCCAGCAGCTTGGTTGTAGCGGGGCGCGGGGAGCTGTTTTTT	CASSLVVAGRGELFF
TRBV7-9	TRBJ2-1	TRBD2	-	TGTGCCAGCAGCCCTAGCCCCGTGGCGGGAGGGCCCCGGAATGAGCAGTTCTTC	CASSPSPVAGGPRNEQFF
TRBV3-1/TRBV3-2	TRBJ2-7	-	-	TGTGCCAGCAGCCAAGCCCTATCGAACGGCGAGCAGTACTTC	CASSQALSNGEQYF
TRBV2	TRBJ2-1	-	-	TGTGCCAGCAAGGATTTCGATGCGTACAATGAGCAGTTCTTC	CASKDFDAYNEQFF
TRBV4-2	TRBJ2-2	-	-	TGTGCCAGCAGCCAAAGCCTAGCGAGTGACACTACCGGGGAGCTGTTTTTT	CASSQSLASDTTGELFF
TRBV19	TRBJ1-5	-	few	TGTGCCAGTAGTATAGGGCCGGGGAAAAACAATCAGCCCCAGCATTTT	CASSIGPGKNNQPQHF
TRBV5-1	TRBJ1-3	-	-	TGCGCCAGCAGCTTGGCCCTGGGTCATGGAAACACCATATATTTT	CASSLALGHGNTIYF
TRBV6-1	TRBJ1-3	-	once	TGTGCCAGCAGTGAGAGTCCCCAAGGTGGAAACACCATATATTTT	CASSESPQGGNTIYF
TRBV7-2	TRBJ2-1	-	-	TGTGCCAGCAGCTTAGGGGCCTGGACTCAAAATGAGCAGTTCTTC	CASSLGAWTQNEQFF
TRBV5-1	TRBJ2-2	-	-	TGCGCCAGCGGTTTACCCTCACAGGGTATTGCCGGGGAGCTGTTTTTT	CASGLPSQGIAGELFF
TRBV4-1	TRBJ2-3	TRBD2	-	TGCGCCAGCAGCCAAGAAAGGTCTCGGGCTAGCGGGAGAGATACGCAGTATTTT	CASSQERSRASGRDTQYF
TRBV5-1	TRBJ2-1	-	-	TGCGCCAGCAGCTTGGTGACAGGGAGGAATGAGCAGTTCTTC	CASSLVTGRNEQFF
TRBV12-3/TRBV12-4	TRBJ2-5	-	-	TGTGCCAGCAGTTTAAGGGGAGAAGAGACCCAGTACTTC	CASSLRGEETQYF
TRBV18	TRBJ1-2	-	-	TGTGCCAGCTCACCACGGTGGCAGTTGGACACCGACACCTTC	CASSPRWQLDTDTF
TRBV18	TRBJ1-2	TRBD1	-	TGTGCCAGCTCACAACAGGGGGAGTTCTATGGCTACACCTTC	CASSQQGEFYGYTF
TRBV2	TRBJ2-7	-	-	TGTGCCAGCAGTGAAAGACGACAGAGCTCCTACGAGCAGTACTTC	CASSERRQSSYEQYF
TRBV18	TRBJ1-1	TRBD1	-	TGTGCCAGCTCACCCGGAGGGGGCGCTTCCGCTTTCTTT	CASSPGGGASAFF
TRBV6-2/TRBV6-3	TRBJ1-2	-	-	TGTGCCAGCAGTTACATAAATGCGGACCGGGGCTATGGCTACACCTTC	CASSYINADRGYGYTF
TRBV19	TRBJ1-1	-	-	TGTGCCAGTAGTATTGCTCCGGGACTACACACTGAAGCTTTCTTT	CASSIAPGLHTEAFF
TRBV7-2	TRBJ1-3	-	-	TGTGCCAGCAGCCCCCGGGCGGGGTCGGGAAACACCATATATTTT	CASSPRAGSGNTIYF
TRBV5-1	TRBJ1-4	-	-	TGCGCCAGCACCCCGGGGGCGGGGTATGAAAAACTGTTTTTT	CASTPGAGYEKLFF